The 14 T cell receptor beta chains reported below all come from one sample, sequenced in a study of blood T cell repertoires in COVID-19. Data came from immunoSEQ multiplex PCR; TCRdb stores just in-frame clones and leaves some out. The repertoire consists of hundreds of thousands of clones, with 75% to 90% occurring once and the leading ten covering about 2.2%. The sample comprised PBMCs or T cells enriched from blood (not recorded which). The receptors come from a woman between 18 and 29 years old who had recovered from COVID-19.

This clone was seen only a few times. The J gene is TRBJ1-1, the V gene TRBV4-1; TRBD1 agrees at 8 bases. This CDR3 contains 15 residues. The junction had 8 bases not matched to a gene; V was cut back by 6 bases and J by 2 bases. Per the germline V gene, CDR1 is MGHRA and CDR2 is YSYEKL. The CDR3 bases are TGCGCCAGCAGTCGTGGTACAGGGGGAAACACTGAAGCTTTCTTT. This gives the protein CASSRGTGGNTEAFF.

The chain couples TRBV6-2 or TRBV6-3 to TRBJ1-5; TRBD1 matches 8 bases. The CDR3 extends over 17 amino acids. The V gene end was trimmed by 2 bases and the J gene end by 0 bases; junction bases not matched to a gene: 6. Germline V gene lookup returns CDR1 MNHEY and CDR2 SVGEGT. The CDR3 region is CASSYIQGAYSNQPQHF. The CDR3 nucleotides are TGTGCCAGCAGTTACATCCAGGGGGCCTATAGCAATCAGCCCCAGCATTTT.

The chain couples TRBV29-1 to TRBJ1-5; 10 bases align to TRBD1. From germline, CDR1 is SQVTM and CDR2 ANQGSEA. Unmatched junction bases numbered 7, after V lost 6 bases and J lost 2 bases. The CDR3 totals 15 residues. The CDR3 coding sequence is TGCAGCGTCATCGGGACAGGGGTTGGCAATCAGCCCCAGCATTTT. Its translation is CSVIGTGVGNQPQHF.

The chain recombines TRBV15 with TRBJ1-2, with TRBD1 as a possible D gene (5 bases). The ends were cut back, 6 bases at V and 5 bases at J, with 16 bases in the middle. Looked up from germline, CDR1 is LNHNV and CDR2 is YYDKDF (reference sequence). The CDR3 is 14 residues long. CDR3 protein: CATSPPRAEYGYTF. DNA of the CDR3: TGTGCCACCAGTCCCCCCAGGGCGGAGTATGGCTACACCTTC. The whole variable domain, filled in from reference TRBV15 and TRBJ1-2, reads DAMVIQNPRYQVTQFGKPVTLSCSQTLNHNVMYWYQQKSSQAPKLLFHYYDKDFNNEADTPDNFQSRRPNTSFCFLDIRSPGLGDTAMYLCATSPPRAEYGYTFGSGTRLTVV.

The CDR3 region is CASSQATSGGYYHQYF. The CDR3 DNA sequence: TGTGCCAGCAGCCAGGCGACTAGCGGGGGATACTACCATCAGTACTTC. This chain uses TRBV3-1 (or the pseudogene TRBV3-2) with TRBJ2-7; 12 nucleotides agree with TRBD2. The CDR3 loop spans 16 amino acids. V was clipped by 3 bases and J by 10 bases; unmatched bases: 13. The V gene's germline CDR1 is LGHDT and CDR2 YNNKEL (reference sequence).

The rearrangement uses TRBV12-3 or TRBV12-4 and TRBJ2-5; no reliable D call. The CDR3 consists of 13 residues. Deletions cut 6 bases from V and 6 bases from J, with 14 bases between. CDR3 residues: CASSLTGQQTQYF. The DNA of the CDR3 is TGTGCCAGCAGCTTAACGGGTCAACAGACCCAGTACTTC.

With respect to this clone: The sample contains more than one DNA sequence encoding this CDR3. The V and J genes are TRBV18 and TRBJ1-1, with 9 positions matching TRBD1. V trimming: 3 bases; J trimming: 1 base; junction bases outside the gene matches: 3. Germline assignment: CDR1 KGHSH and CDR2 LQKENI. The CDR3 is 15 residues long. As DNA, the CDR3 is TGTGCCAGCTCACCGCGGACAGGGGAGAACACTGAAGCTTTCTTT. Protein sequence: CASSPRTGENTEAFF.

V gene TRBV19 combines with J gene TRBJ1-1; 7 nucleotides line up with TRBD1. The CDR3 covers 14 residues. Looked up from germline, CDR1 is LNHDA and CDR2 is SQIVND (reference sequence). The ends lost 3 bases at V and 5 bases at J; junction bases unmatched: 6. CDR3 amino acids: CASSIQGVYTEAFF. CDR3 sequence (DNA): TGTGCCAGTAGTATCCAGGGGGTTTATACTGAAGCTTTCTTT. Combining the CDR3 with reference TRBV19 and TRBJ1-1 gives the whole variable domain DGGITQSPKYLFRKEGQNVTLSCEQNLNHDAMYWYRQDPGQGLRLIYYSQIVNDFQKGDIAEGYSVSREKKESFPLTVTSAQKNPTAFYLCASSIQGVYTEAFFGQGTRLTVV.

This clone was seen only a few times. The V call is TRBV28, the J call TRBJ1-5; perhaps TRBD1 as D (6 bases). The germline V gene encodes CDR1 MDHEN and CDR2 SYDVKM. The CDR3 totals 16 residues. The V and J ends lost 1 base and 2 bases respectively, with 12 bases between them. The CDR3 reads CASSLSGGWGNQPQHF. For the CDR3, the DNA is TGTGCCAGCAGTTTATCGGGGGGCTGGGGCAATCAGCCCCAGCATTTT.

This rearrangement joins TRBV5-1 to TRBJ1-1; TRBD1 matches at 7 bases. V was clipped by 4 bases and J by 5 bases; unmatched bases: 14. CDR1 is SGHRS and CDR2 is YFSETQ in the germline V gene. The CDR3 is 16 residues long. The CDR3 DNA is TGCGCCAGCAGCGAACCACAGGGCAGGGGGTATACTGAAGCTTTCTTT. Translated: CASSEPQGRGYTEAFF.

For the CDR3, the DNA is TGTGCCAGCAGCTATGGTGTAGGGGCCAATGAGCAGTTCTTC. Residues: CASSYGVGANEQFF. V and J are TRBV7-9 and TRBJ2-1; maybe TRBD1 (5 bases). There are 14 residues in the CDR3. Germline CDR1 reads SEHNR; CDR2 reads FQNEAQ (reference sequence). Trimming took off 4 bases at V and 6 bases at J, with 13 bases between the two ends. The complete variable domain, with remaining parts taken from reference TRBV7-9 and TRBJ2-1, reads DTGVSQNPRHKITKRGQNVTFRCDPISEHNRLYWYRQTLGQGPEFLTYFQNEAQLEKSRLLSDRFSAERPKGSFSTLEIQRTEQGDSAMYLCASSYGVGANEQFFGPGTRLTVL.

This clone has only one observation. V and J are TRBV15 and TRBJ2-1; D not certain. Germline V gives CDR1 LNHNV, CDR2 YYDKDF (reference sequence). The CDR3 covers 16 residues. V was pared by 1 base and J by 1 base, with 11 bases between. This CDR3 reads CATSRGLARSYNEQFF. The CDR3 nucleotides read TGTGCCACCAGCAGAGGATTAGCCCGGTCCTACAATGAGCAGTTCTTC.

The chain links TRBV10-2 to TRBJ1-2, with 12 bases matching TRBD1. This CDR3 contains 16 residues. V lost 10 bases, J lost 1 base, and 10 bases stayed unmatched. Germline V gene data show CDR1 as WSHSY and CDR2 as SAAADI. The chain's CDR3 is CATYGTGGADNYGYTF. The CDR3 DNA reads TGCGCCACCTACGGGACAGGGGGCGCGGATAACTATGGCTACACCTTC.

This clone occurred once. This same CDR3 is encoded by further DNA sequences in the sample. The CDR3 coding sequence is TGCGCCAGCAGCCCAACTAGCGGGGGATACAATGAGCAGTTCTTC. This encodes CASSPTSGGYNEQFF. The chain employs TRBV5-1 and TRBJ2-1, with TRBD2 identical over 11 bases. Trimming at V came to 4 bases and at J to 4 bases, leaving 4 bases not matched to a gene. There are 15 residues in the CDR3. The germline CDR1 and CDR2 sequences are SGHRS and YFSETQ.